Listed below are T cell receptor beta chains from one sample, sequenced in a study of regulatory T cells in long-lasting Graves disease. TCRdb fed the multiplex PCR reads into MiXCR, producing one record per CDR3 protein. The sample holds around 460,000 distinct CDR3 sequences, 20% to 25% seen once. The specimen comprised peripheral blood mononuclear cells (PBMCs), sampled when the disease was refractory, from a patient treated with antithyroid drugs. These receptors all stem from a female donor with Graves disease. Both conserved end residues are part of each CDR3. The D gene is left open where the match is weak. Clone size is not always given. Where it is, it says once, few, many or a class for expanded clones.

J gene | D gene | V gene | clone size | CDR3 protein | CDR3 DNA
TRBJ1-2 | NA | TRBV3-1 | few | CASSQYSSGRPNGYTF | TGTGCCAGCAGCCAATACTCATCTGGGAGACCTAATGGCTACACCTTC
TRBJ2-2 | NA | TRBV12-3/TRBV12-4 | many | CASTAGNTGELFF | TGTGCCAGCACCGCCGGGAACACCGGGGAGCTGTTTTTT
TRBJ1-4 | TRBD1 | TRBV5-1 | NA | CASTPWMRQGGEKLFF | TGCGCCAGCACCCCCTGGATGAGACAGGGAGGGGAAAAACTGTTTTTT
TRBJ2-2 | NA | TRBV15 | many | CATSRDLGVGTGELFF | TGTGCCACCAGCAGAGATCTCGGCGTCGGTACCGGGGAGCTGTTTTTT
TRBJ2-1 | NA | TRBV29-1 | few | CSVERTNSYNEQFF | TGCAGCGTTGAACGGACTAACTCCTACAATGAGCAGTTCTTC
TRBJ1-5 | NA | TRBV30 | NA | CATGRGNQPQHF | TGTGCCACGGGGAGGGGCAATCAGCCCCAGCATTTT
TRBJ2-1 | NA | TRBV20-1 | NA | CSATLGGLRNEQFF | TGCAGTGCTACCCTCGGGGGCCTAAGGAATGAGCAGTTCTTC
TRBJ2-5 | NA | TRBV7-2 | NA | CASSPAGVQETQYF | TGTGCCAGCAGCCCGGCCGGGGTCCAAGAGACCCAGTACTTC
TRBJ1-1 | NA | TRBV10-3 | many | CAISDRPNTEAFF | TGTGCCATCAGTGACAGACCTAACACTGAAGCTTTCTTT
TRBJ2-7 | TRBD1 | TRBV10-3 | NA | CAIRDGTGGYEQYF | TGTGCCATCAGAGACGGGACAGGGGGTTACGAGCAGTACTTC
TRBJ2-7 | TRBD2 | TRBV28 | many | CASNRAGAGEQYF | TGTGCCAGCAACCGTGCGGGAGCTGGGGAGCAGTACTTC
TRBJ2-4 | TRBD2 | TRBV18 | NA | CASSPKRGGENIQYF | TGTGCCAGCTCCCCCAAAAGGGGAGGGGAAAACATTCAGTACTTC
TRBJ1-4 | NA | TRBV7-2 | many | CASSDVVREKLFF | TGTGCCAGCAGCGACGTCGTCCGGGAAAAACTGTTTTTT
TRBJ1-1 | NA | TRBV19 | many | CASSIFRQTNTEAFF | TGTGCCAGTAGTATATTTCGACAGACGAACACTGAAGCTTTCTTT
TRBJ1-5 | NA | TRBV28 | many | CASSSGEVDSNQPQHF | TGTGCCAGCAGTTCCGGGGAAGTAGATAGCAATCAGCCCCAGCATTTT
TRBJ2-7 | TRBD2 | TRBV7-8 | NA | CASSSETSGSPHEQYF | TGTGCCAGCAGCTCAGAGACTAGCGGGAGTCCCCACGAGCAGTACTTC
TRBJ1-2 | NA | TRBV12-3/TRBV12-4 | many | CASSLLTGRAGRGYTF | TGTGCCAGCAGTTTACTTACGGGTAGGGCAGGGCGAGGCTACACCTTC
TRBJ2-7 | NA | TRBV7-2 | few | CASSRRWLGEQYF | TGTGCCAGCAGCCGCCGGTGGCTGGGCGAGCAGTACTTC
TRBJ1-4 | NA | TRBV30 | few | CAWASGRAEKLFF | TGTGCCTGGGCATCAGGGCGGGCTGAAAAACTGTTTTTT
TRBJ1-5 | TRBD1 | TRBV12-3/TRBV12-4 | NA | CASRSRTGNQPQHF | TGTGCCAGCAGGTCGAGGACAGGGAATCAGCCCCAGCATTTT
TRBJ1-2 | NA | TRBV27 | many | CASSLVPYYGYTF | TGTGCCAGCAGTTTAGTCCCTTACTATGGCTACACCTTC
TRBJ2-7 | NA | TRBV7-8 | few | CASSSSRGPVSYEQYF | TGTGCCAGCAGCTCTAGCCGGGGACCGGTCTCCTACGAGCAGTACTTC
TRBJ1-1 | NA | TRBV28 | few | CASEQHSEAFF | TGTGCCAGCGAGCAGCACTCTGAAGCTTTCTTT
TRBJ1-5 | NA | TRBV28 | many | CASSAPDGAPHQPQHF | TGTGCCAGCAGTGCCCCGGACGGGGCCCCTCATCAGCCCCAGCATTTT
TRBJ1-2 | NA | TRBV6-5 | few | CASSYSIAGGSNYGYTF | TGTGCCAGCAGTTACTCGATTGCGGGGGGCTCTAACTATGGCTACACCTTC
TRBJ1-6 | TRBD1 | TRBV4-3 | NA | CASSHLPPLDRGTNSPLHF | TGCGCCAGCAGCCACCTTCCCCCACTGGACAGGGGCACTAATTCACCCCTCCACTTT
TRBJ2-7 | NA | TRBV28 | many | CASSLPGDHEQYF | TGTGCCAGCAGTTTGCCCGGGGACCACGAGCAGTACTTC
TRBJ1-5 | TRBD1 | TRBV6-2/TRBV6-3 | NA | CASSYPGDLNGLETGSRGQPQHF | TGTGCCAGCAGTTACCCAGGGGACCTAAATGGCCTCGAGACAGGGAGTAGGGGTCAGCCCCAGCATTTT
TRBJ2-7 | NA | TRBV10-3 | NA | CAISDGPSNQGEQYF | TGTGCCATCAGTGACGGGCCCTCCAACCAGGGCGAGCAGTACTTC
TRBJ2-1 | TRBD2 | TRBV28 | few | CASSLGRERYNEQFF | TGTGCCAGCAGTTTGGGGCGGGAGCGATACAATGAGCAGTTCTTC
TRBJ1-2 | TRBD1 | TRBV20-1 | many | CSAYRDRYGYTF | TGCAGTGCTTACCGGGACAGATATGGCTACACCTTC
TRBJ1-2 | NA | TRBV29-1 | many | CSVETGRDSGYTF | TGCAGCGTTGAAACAGGGAGGGATTCTGGCTACACCTTC